This TCR beta chain was profiled in a study of T cell responses to AZD1222 COVID-19 vaccine. Across the whole study: Combined were second doses at about 4 or about 12 weeks. Points from the study as a whole: Close to half of spike-specific TCRs reportedly recognize unmutated variant regions. AZD1222 recipients seropositive at baseline numbered only 6 or 7. Spike regions recognized by vaccine-associated CD4 TCRs spanned the protein, led by 160-218 and 743-854.

Regarding this clone: The antigen remains unidentified.

Deletions cut 9 bases from V and 3 bases from J, with 12 bases between. CDR1 is MDHEN, CDR2 SYDVKM, per germline. The CDR3 contains 13 residues. Measured with immunoSEQ multiplex PCR; TCRdb has only the in-frame clones, and not every one. This sample has nearly 95,000 clones, with nearly 90% found just once. This clonotype was obtained from an adult in good health. The sequenced sample was peripheral blood, obtained on day 0 of AZD1222 vaccination. The chain employs TRBV28 and TRBJ1-3; possible D gene TRBD1, 5 bases. For the CDR3, the DNA is TGTGCCAGTCGAGGGGTTCGTGGAAACACCATATATTTT. It codes for CASRGVRGNTIYF.